One sample yielded the 11 T cell receptor beta chains listed below, sequenced in a study of blood T cell repertoires in COVID-19. Clones were read by immunoSEQ multiplex PCR, and TCRdb kept only the in-frame ones, dropping some. The sample has around 85,000 clones, approximately 85% seen once. Sequenced input: peripheral blood. The receptors derive from a man aged 45-60 years with active COVID-19.

The genes are TRBV14 and TRBJ1-2; D perhaps matches TRBD1 (6 bases). Germline values: CDR1 SGHDN, CDR2 FVKESK. V lost 2 bases and J 0 bases, leaving 13 bases between the germline ends. This CDR3 region has 16 residues. CDR3 bases: TGTGCCAGCAGCCAAAGGGGGGGCTCAGCTAACTATGGCTACACCTTC. This sequence encodes CASSQRGGSANYGYTF.

J is TRBJ1-1 and V is TRBV3-1 (or the pseudogene TRBV3-2), with 8 positions matching TRBD1. Germline values: CDR1 LGHDT, CDR2 YNNKEL (reference sequence). This CDR3 contains 18 residues. The junction had 13 bases not matched to a gene; V was cut back by 1 base and J by 3 bases. The CDR3 sequence is CASSQVKRSGGAYTEAFF. CDR3 in DNA: TGTGCCAGCAGCCAAGTGAAGAGGTCAGGGGGCGCATACACTGAAGCTTTCTTT.

This chain uses TRBV29-1 with TRBJ1-2, with D perhaps TRBD1 (6 bases). The length of the CDR3 is 13 residues. Per germline, CDR1 SQVTM and CDR2 ANQGSEA. V was shortened by 5 bases and J by 4 bases, with 14 bases between the two germline ends. Here the CDR3 DNA reads TGCAGCGTTCAAGGAGGGGGTCCCTATGGCTACACCTTC. Its translation is CSVQGGGPYGYTF.

The chain is built from TRBV2 and TRBJ1-6; weak D call: TRBD1 (6 bases). The CDR3 has 14 residues. V was shortened by 4 bases and J by 7 bases, with 11 bases between the two germline ends. From germline, CDR1 is SNHLY and CDR2 FYNNEI. The CDR3 DNA reads TGTGCCAGCAGTGTTAAACAGGGAAATTCACCCCTCCACTTT. Translated: CASSVKQGNSPLHF.

This clone was seen more than once but under ten times. The rearrangement joins TRBV2 to TRBJ2-3, with D maybe TRBD2 (5 bases). V was clipped by 6 bases and J by 4 bases, with 11 bases between them. CDR1 and CDR2 (germline): SNHLY, FYNNEI. The CDR3 length is 13 residues. The CDR3 DNA is TGTGCCAGCAGGAGGGAAATCGCAGATACGCAGTATTTT. Translation: CASRREIADTQYF.

This chain uses TRBV5-4 with TRBJ2-2; D remains ambiguous. The CDR3 sequence is 15 residues long. Trimming shortened V by 1 base and J by 5 bases, and 12 bases separated the two germline ends. Germline V lookup: CDR1 SGHNT, CDR2 YYREEE (reference sequence). The DNA for the CDR3 is TGTGCCAGCAGCTTGAGGCCAGGTGGGACCGGGGAGCTGTTTTTT. This codes for CASSLRPGGTGELFF.

This chain connects TRBV11-2 to TRBJ1-2; 11 bases agree with TRBD1. Germline loops: CDR1 SGHAT, CDR2 FQNNGV. The CDR3 length is 17 residues. The ends lost 0 bases at V and 2 bases at J; junction bases unmatched: 5. The CDR3 here is CASSLDPGQGENYGYTF. DNA for the CDR3: TGTGCCAGCAGCTTAGATCCGGGACAGGGGGAAAACTATGGCTACACCTTC. Filled out from reference TRBV11-2 and TRBJ1-2, the complete variable domain reads EAGVAQSPRYKIIEKRQSVAFWCNPISGHATLYWYQQILGQGPKLLIQFQNNGVVDDSQLPKDRFSAERLKGVDSTLKIQPAKLEDSAVYLCASSLDPGQGENYGYTFGSGTRLTVV.

V usage is TRBV7-8 and J usage is TRBJ1-2; D unresolved. This CDR3 region has 16 residues. Trimming cost V 5 bases and J 3 bases, with 19 bases left between them. The germline gives CDR1 SGHVS, CDR2 FQNEAQ. The CDR3 DNA reads as TGTGCCAGCAGCCGTCAAACCACGCTGAGCTACTATGGCTACACCTTC. Protein sequence: CASSRQTTLSYYGYTF.

The chain employs TRBV27 and TRBJ1-1, with a weak D call TRBD1 (5 bases). The CDR3 spans 14 residues. V lost 4 bases to trimming and J lost 2 bases, with 11 bases between them. Germline CDR1 reads MNHEY; CDR2 reads SMNVEV (reference sequence). CDR3 region: CASSSNGGNTEAFF. CDR3 bases: TGTGCCAGCAGTTCCAACGGGGGTAACACTGAAGCTTTCTTT.

This clone was seen more than once but under ten times. V and J are TRBV5-1 and TRBJ1-6; TRBD1 is a possible D gene (6 bases). CDR1 and CDR2 (germline): SGHRS, YFSETQ. Trimming removed 0 bases from V and 7 bases from J, with 11 bases in between. This CDR3 spans 15 amino acids. The CDR3 loop is CASSLEGGRNSPLHF. The CDR3 DNA reads TGCGCCAGCAGCTTGGAGGGGGGGCGGAATTCACCCCTCCACTTT.

This rearrangement joins TRBV5-6 to TRBJ1-5, with D uncertain. Trimming left V 6 bases short and J 3 bases short, with 16 bases between. The CDR3 is 15 amino acids. The V gene's germline CDR1 is SGHDT and CDR2 YYEEEE. CDR3 region: CASTSTRSPNQPQHF. In DNA, the CDR3 is TGTGCCAGCACCTCCACTCGAAGCCCCAATCAGCCCCAGCATTTT.